This TCR beta chain was recovered during a study of graft-versus-host responses after intestinal transplantation listed by TCRdb under 2021. Turning to the overall study: The transplants that recipients got were multivisceral, liver-intestinal, or isolated intestinal. The cohort enrolled about two dozen intestinal transplant recipients, one of whom was a retransplant, and 3 patients without pretransplant specimens were excluded. To identify alloreactive clones, pre-transplant mixed lymphocyte reaction products were sequenced and then compared with unstimulated pre-transplant donor and recipient T cells. Rather than being sequenced by the commercial service, samples from a few later patients were sequenced in-house on an Illumina MiSeq and processed with MiXCR. Donor T cell macrochimerism was defined as a peak of at least 4% donor T cells among recipient peripheral blood mononuclear cells. After intestinal transplantation, graft-versus-host and host-versus-graft alloreactive T cell clones in the graft, circulation and bone marrow were tracked using bulk TCR-beta CDR3 sequencing. Every recipient was given anti-thymocyte globulin induction, followed by about three years of maintenance tacrolimus and steroids.

Trimming accounts for 0 bases at V and 4 bases at J, while the number of junction bases matched to no gene is 5. Including cysteine and phenylalanine, the CDR3 has 17 amino acids. Of all the DNA, just the CDR3 is kept, 51 bases in frame from base 1. In the germline V gene, CDR1 corresponds to LGHNA and CDR2 to YNFKEQ. The time point label on this specimen signifies: cells obtained before transplantation from donor or recipient. CD3+CD4+ and CD3+CD8+ populations were FACS-sorted from unstimulated pre-transplant donor and recipient cells taken from spleen or lymph nodes. Receptor amplification or capture employed the immunoSEQ multiplex PCR assay. For most patients, genomic DNA was isolated with the Qiagen DNeasy Blood and Tissue Kit and shipped frozen to Adaptive Biotechnologies for TCR sequencing. High-throughput TCR-beta CDR3 sequencing of genomic DNA from most patients was performed by Adaptive Biotechnologies. As for the original processing: TCR sequencing data for 18 patients were retrieved from Adaptive's ImmunoSEQ software; three other patients were processed with MiXCR and VDJtools. CD4 versus CD8 sorting errors were corrected by removing sequences found in both subsets at a frequency ratio below 5:1. CDR3 nucleotide sequences shared between donor and recipient were removed because their origin could not be assigned. At least 2-fold expansion over unstimulated cells and a minimum CFSE-low frequency of 0.002% (template counts) or 0.001% (read counts) were required for clones to be classified as alloreactive. Clones detected in sequenced pre-transplant spleen, lymph node, or MLR CFSE-low populations of the donor or recipient were defined as mappable. Cumulative frequency of alloreactive clones was calculated as a percentage of all sequences weighted by copy number. The table was pulled from immuneACCESS by TCRdb, which kept in-frame rearrangements only. Such tables lose some clones; where checked, under half of the loss comes from unresolved V genes, and the rest has no known cause. V and J calls plus clone size are reproduced from that table; the DNA served to infer D and trimming. The sample has fewer than 150,000 clones on record, more than 80% of them singletons. The ten largest clones take up around 0.15% of the sample.

A note on this clone: Its target antigen remains unknown. No per-base quality is available; no much larger clone lies one base away.

Beyond this particular receptor, the publication reports: GvH clones were found in recipient bone marrow, and some of the GvH clones appeared earlier in ileal mucosa or blood, which is consistent with an intestinal mucosal origin. In the allografts of patients with donor T cell macrochimerism, GvH to HvG T cell clonal ratios were high. Early after transplant, peak levels of circulating GvH clones were associated with declines in HvG clones. The conclusions were limited by the relatively low number and heterogeneity of the intestinal transplant patients.

The sequencing used unstimulated CD4+ T cells sorted from spleen or lymph node cells, collected before intestinal transplant. The chain is made from TRBV4-2 and TRBJ2-1, and 11 junction bases match TRBD2. The TCR originated in a human donor who received an intestinal transplant. Here the CDR3 is given as CASSQDTSGGHYNEQFF. Read as DNA, the sequence is TGTGCCAGCAGCCAAGATACTAGCGGGGGACATTACAATGAGCAGTTCTTC.